This note documents a single T cell receptor beta chain sequence. Its antigen is not known. PCR was performed using 60 Vbeta and 13 Jbeta primers. Data came from immunoSEQ multiplex PCR; TCRdb stores just in-frame clones and leaves some out. The sample lists 150,000 to 200,000 clones, more than 70% occurring once. The data originate from a study of cytomegalovirus exposure and HLA in healthy donors. Study-level findings and limits: Excluded: some indistinguishable V segments such as TRBV6-2 and TRBV6-3. Prior analysis indicated that the majority of TCR beta V segments exhibited productivity approximately 87% or approximately 30% of the time. A later analysis by the authors found several of the most significant clusters apparently linked to common viral pathogens.

The CDR3 length is 14 residues. Germline lookup yields CDR1 SGHAT and CDR2 FQNNGV. Trimming cost V 1 base and J 4 bases, with 11 bases left between them. The sequencing input was PBMCs. The sequence was collected from a male donor in good health and CMV-seronegative. This chain uses TRBV11-2 with TRBJ2-7; TRBD1 might be the D (6 bases). The CDR3 sequence is CASSLGRTAYEQYF. The CDR3 nucleotides are TGTGCCAGCAGCTTAGGAAGGACAGCTTACGAGCAGTACTTC.